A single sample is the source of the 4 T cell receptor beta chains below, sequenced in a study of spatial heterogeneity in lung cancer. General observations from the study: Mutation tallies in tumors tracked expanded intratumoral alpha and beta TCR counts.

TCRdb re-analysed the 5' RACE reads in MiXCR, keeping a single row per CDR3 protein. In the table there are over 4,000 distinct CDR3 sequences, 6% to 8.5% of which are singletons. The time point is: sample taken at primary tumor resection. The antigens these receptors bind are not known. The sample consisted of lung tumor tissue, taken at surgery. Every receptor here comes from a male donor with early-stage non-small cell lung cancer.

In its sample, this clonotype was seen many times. The CDR3 spells CAISESSHQDNYGYTF. The CDR3 DNA is TGTGCCATCAGTGAGTCGTCGCATCAGGACAACTATGGCTACACCTTC. The V call is TRBV10-3, the J call TRBJ1-2; unclear D gene. Germline CDR1 reads ENHRY; CDR2 reads SYGVKD. V was cut by 0 bases and J by 2 bases, with 13 bases left in between. The CDR3 is 16 amino acids.

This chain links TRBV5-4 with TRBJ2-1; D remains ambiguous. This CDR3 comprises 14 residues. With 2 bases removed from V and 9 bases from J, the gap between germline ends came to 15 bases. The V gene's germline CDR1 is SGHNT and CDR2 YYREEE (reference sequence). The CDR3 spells CASSLEGSDGEQFF. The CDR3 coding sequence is TGTGCCAGCAGCTTAGAAGGCAGCGACGGTGAGCAGTTCTTC.

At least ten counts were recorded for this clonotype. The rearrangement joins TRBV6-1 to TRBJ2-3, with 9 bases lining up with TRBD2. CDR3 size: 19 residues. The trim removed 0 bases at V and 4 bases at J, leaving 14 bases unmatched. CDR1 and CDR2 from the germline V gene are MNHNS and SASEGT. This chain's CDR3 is CASSEASWVLAGEADTQYF. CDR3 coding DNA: TGTGCCAGCAGTGAAGCGAGTTGGGTATTAGCGGGAGAAGCAGATACGCAGTATTTT.

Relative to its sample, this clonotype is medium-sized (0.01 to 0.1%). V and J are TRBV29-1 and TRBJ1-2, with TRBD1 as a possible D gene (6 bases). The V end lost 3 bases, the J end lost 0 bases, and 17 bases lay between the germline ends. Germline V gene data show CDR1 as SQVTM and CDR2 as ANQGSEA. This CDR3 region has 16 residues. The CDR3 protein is CSVEGGRAASNYGYTF. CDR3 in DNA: TGCAGCGTTGAGGGGGGCAGGGCTGCCTCTAACTATGGCTACACCTTC.